Listed below are T cell receptor beta chains from one sample, sequenced in a study of control samples from healthy donors and cancer patients. Data came from immunoSEQ multiplex PCR; TCRdb stores just in-frame clones and leaves some out. The sample lists some 200,000 clones, 90% to 95% seen once, with about 1.6% in the top ten. The sequencing sample was made of blood. The receptors were gathered from a woman in her thirties in good health. CDR3s include the opening cysteine and the closing phenylalanine or tryptophan. D genes are given only for firm matches.

j_call,d_call,v_call,cdr3_nt,cdr3_aa
TRBJ2-5,TRBD2,TRBV6-6,TGTGCCAGCAGTACTAGCGGGGAGACCCAGTACTTC,CASSTSGETQYF
TRBJ2-4,TRBD2,TRBV11-2,TGTGCCAGCAGGAGACTAGCGGGCAAAAACATTCAGTACTTC,CASRRLAGKNIQYF
TRBJ2-1,.,TRBV5-1,TGCGCCAGCAGCTTGGCCGTGGGGCTAGGCTATGAGCAGTTCTTC,CASSLAVGLGYEQFF
TRBJ1-1,TRBD1,TRBV2,TGTGCCAGCACTTGGGACAGATGGGGCACTGAAGCTTTCTTT,CASTWDRWGTEAFF
TRBJ2-1,TRBD1,TRBV28,TGTGCCAGCAGTTTAGTCTCCGGGACAGGGCGCCATGAGCAGTTCTTC,CASSLVSGTGRHEQFF
TRBJ1-1,.,TRBV20-1,TGCAGTTGTGACAGGAGGGCTGAAGCTTTCTTT,CSCDRRAEAFF
TRBJ1-4,TRBD1,TRBV3-1/TRBV3-2,TGTGCCAGCAGCCTCCGACAGGGCACTGAAAAACTGTTTTTT,CASSLRQGTEKLFF
TRBJ2-1,TRBD2,TRBV7-8,TGTGCCAGCAGCTTAGTTTCCCTTACCATAGCGGGGGCCTACAATGAGCAGTTCTTC,CASSLVSLTIAGAYNEQFF
TRBJ1-2,.,TRBV5-1,TGCGCCAGCAGCGCGAGCGGGGGGACCTACTATGGCTACACCTTC,CASSASGGTYYGYTF
TRBJ2-7,.,TRBV11-3,TGTGCCAGCAGCTTAGGGGGAGTCGGCTCCTACGAGCAGTACTTC,CASSLGGVGSYEQYF
TRBJ2-5,.,TRBV27,TGTGCCAGCAGTTTATGGGGGGGCGAGACCCAGTACTTC,CASSLWGGETQYF
TRBJ2-7,.,TRBV11-2,TGTGCCAGCAGCCCCCATAGAGGGCGTTCCTCCTACGAGCAGTACTTC,CASSPHRGRSSYEQYF
TRBJ1-6,TRBD1,TRBV10-3,TGTGCCATCAGTGAGGGACAGGGTGGAAATTCACCCCTCCACTTT,CAISEGQGGNSPLHF
TRBJ2-4,TRBD2,TRBV4-1,TGCGCCAGCAGCCAAGATCGGGGACTAGCGGGAAACATTCAGTACTTC,CASSQDRGLAGNIQYF